The following is a TCR beta chain sequence with its context. Its antigen is not yet known. Per-nucleotide qualities are absent, and no much larger clonotype sits a single base away. The immunoSEQ assay, a bias-controlled multiplex PCR with V- and J-specific primers, was used to amplify TCR beta CDR3 regions from genomic DNA. A proprietary barcode and Illumina adapter sequences were added to the CDR3 amplicons in a second PCR step. CDR3 libraries were sequenced on an Illumina MiSeq instrument. Concerning the study's data processing: Export and quality control were performed with immunoSEQ Analyzer 3.0, and downstream analyses were performed with R Bioconductor and Immunarch. Only productive rearrangements in the normalized downsampled data set went into calculating the repertoire metrics. In the normalized cohort, clonotypes with more than 5 templates were defined as pathologically expanded. Repertoire diversity was measured with the Inverse Simpson Index. To capture all clonotypes, the CMV-specificity analyses were run on the non-normalized data set. The source is immuneACCESS, and TCRdb retained only in-frame sequences with V and J called. Part of the clones is not carried over; for the studies checked, unresolved V genes explain less than half of this, and the remainder is unexplained. V and J calls plus clone size are reproduced from that table; the DNA served to infer D and trimming. This sample gives under 9,000 clones in total; roughly 66% of them show up just once. The top ten clonotypes cover 20% to 25% of the sample.

The data stem from a study of T cell clonotyping in hematopoietic cell transplantation (dated by TCRdb to about 2021). Concerning the study at large: A total of under 150 blood samples were collected in the study from roughly 40 consecutive transplant recipients and their related donors. Patient recruitment ran from late 2015 to early 2017, and follow-up continued until late 2020 or death.

CDR1 is given as MGHDK and CDR2 as SYGVNS, both from the germline V gene. CDR3 length: 13 amino acids, cysteine to phenylalanine. The read is trimmed to its CDR3 DNA, 39 bases read in frame from base 1. Deletion took 2 bases off V and 5 bases off J, with a span of 7 bases between the germline ends. Taken with the paper, the label for time point translates to: 100 days after allo-HCT. Blood samples were obtained from recipients approximately 28 days before transplant and at days 30, 100 and 180 after transplant. Using Nuclei Lysis Solution, genomic DNA was extracted from unfractionated peripheral blood mononuclear cells that were either fresh or cryopreserved. The research as a whole found: The sample size was limited and the cells went unsorted, which meant the CD4 and CD8 repertoire contributions could not be told apart. After transplant, TCR diversity in recipients dropped, and pathologically expanded clonotypes increased progressively from day 30 to day 180. Overlap with donor repertoires was found for only a small fraction of recipient repertoires, with over 95% found to appear de novo at the given depth. Donor and pretransplant recipient Inverse Simpson Index values predicted broader posttransplant TCR repertoire diversity.

The receptor was derived from a male patient between 55 and 70 years old who had an allogeneic stem cell transplant from an unrelated donor, so the T cells may come from the graft donor. Some clones in this sample may be carry-over from other donors' samples. The chain couples TRBV25-1 to TRBJ1-5, with the D segment identity uncertain. The sample here was peripheral blood mononuclear cells, taken 100 days after allogeneic stem cell transplant. In nucleotides, the sequence is TGTGCCAGCAGTGAAGAAAGGTATCAGCCCCAGCATTTT. Translated, it gives CASSEERYQPQHF.